The entry below describes one TCR beta chain. The data originate from a study of technical replicates of blood from a handful of donors. Repertoires were generated with immunoSEQ multiplex PCR, while TCRdb's copy carries only in-frame clones and drops some. The table lists 91,000 or so clones, 95% of them singletons, with about 0.21% in the top ten. CDR3 length: 14 residues. Germline loops: CDR1 MNHEY, CDR2 SMNVEV (reference sequence). Deletions cut 5 bases from V and 6 bases from J, with 16 bases between. The sequence was obtained from a human donor in good health. The chain links TRBV27 to TRBJ1-1; perhaps TRBD1 as D (6 bases). The sequenced sample consisted of T cells isolated from PBMCs. The CDR3 sequence: CASSPQQGTAEAFF. Here the CDR3 DNA reads TGTGCCAGCAGTCCTCAACAGGGTACCGCTGAAGCTTTCTTT.